The T cell receptor (beta chain) under discussion was sequenced for a study of blood T cell repertoires in COVID-19. Overall study context: Spain, Italy and the United States supplied samples that represented acute and convalescent COVID-19. In each case, the material was cDNA or gDNA derived from T cells, B-cell-depleted T cells, or PBMCs.

The CDR3 has 16 amino acids. From germline, CDR1 is LGHDT and CDR2 YNNKEL (reference sequence). V gave up 0 bases and J gave up 2 bases, with 12 bases separating them. Per the original methods: Amplification of reference gene primers provided the estimated nucleated cell counts. Clones were read by immunoSEQ multiplex PCR, and TCRdb kept only the in-frame ones, dropping some. V, J and clone size are those of that table, while D and trimming were read from the DNA. The sample has roughly 150,000 clones; 85% to 90% are singletons. The chain joins TRBV3-1 (or the pseudogene TRBV3-2) to TRBJ2-3; D remains unclear. Sequenced input: peripheral blood. This TCR was recovered from a woman aged 70-85 years with acute or convalescent COVID-19. The CDR3 loop reads CASSQDKLKYTDTQYF. CDR3 coding DNA: TGTGCCAGCAGCCAAGATAAACTGAAGTACACAGATACGCAGTATTTT.